These T cell receptor beta chains were read from a single sample in a study of blood T cell repertoires in COVID-19. Generated by immunoSEQ multiplex PCR, the TCRdb table keeps only in-frame clones and is missing some. The repertoire holds 250,000 to 400,000 clones, approximately 88% seen once, with approximately 1.8% in the top ten. The sample consisted of peripheral blood. These receptors originate from a woman aged 25 to 45 with COVID-19, enrolled during active disease. Both conserved end residues are part of each CDR3. Fields, in order: V gene, CDR3 length, J gene, CDR3 protein.

>TRBV6-5|15|TRBJ1-6
CASSSDRPPYSPLHF
>TRBV5-6|15|TRBJ2-2
CASSFTGEYTGELFF
>TRBV5-1|14|TRBJ2-3
CASSLRQGADTQYF
>TRBV9|15|TRBJ2-7
CASSPRLAGGGEQYF
>TRBV28|15|TRBJ2-1
CASSLGRVSYNEQFF
>TRBV3-1/TRBV3-2|16|TRBJ1-4
CASSQDYVGQNEKLFF
>TRBV19|15|TRBJ2-5
CASSSPTSGVETQYF
>TRBV29-1|11|TRBJ1-1
CSVVGDTEAFF
>TRBV7-2|14|TRBJ2-1
CASSVRQTGAKQFF
>TRBV9|14|TRBJ1-1
CASSVFDRATEAFF